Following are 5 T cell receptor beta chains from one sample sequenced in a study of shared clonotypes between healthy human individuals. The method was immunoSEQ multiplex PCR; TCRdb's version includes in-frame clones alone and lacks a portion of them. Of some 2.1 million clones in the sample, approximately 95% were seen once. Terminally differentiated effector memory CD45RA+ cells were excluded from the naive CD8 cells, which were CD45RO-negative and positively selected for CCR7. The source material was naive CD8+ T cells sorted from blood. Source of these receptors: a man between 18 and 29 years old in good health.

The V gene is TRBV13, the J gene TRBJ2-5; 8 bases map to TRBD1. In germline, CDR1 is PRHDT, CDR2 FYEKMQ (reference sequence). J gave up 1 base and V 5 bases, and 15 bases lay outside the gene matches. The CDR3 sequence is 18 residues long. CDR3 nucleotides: TGTGCCAGCAGCCCCCCCCCACAGGGGGTCCCCGCCCAAGAGACCCAGTACTTC. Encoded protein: CASSPPPQGVPAQETQYF.

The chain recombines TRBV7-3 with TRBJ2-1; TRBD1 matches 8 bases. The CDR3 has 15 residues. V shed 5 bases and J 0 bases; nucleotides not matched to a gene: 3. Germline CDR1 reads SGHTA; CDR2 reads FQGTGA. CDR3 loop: CASSGGQDSYNEQFF. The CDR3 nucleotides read TGTGCCAGCAGCGGGGGACAGGACTCCTACAATGAGCAGTTCTTC.

CDR3 residues: CASSYGQGGTDTQYF. The CDR3 region has the DNA TGTGCCAGCAGCTACGGACAGGGAGGCACAGATACGCAGTATTTT. The V gene is TRBV7-9, the J gene TRBJ2-3, with 8 bases lining up with TRBD1. CDR1 is SEHNR, CDR2 FQNEAQ, per germline (reference sequence). The CDR3 spans 15 residues. V lost 4 bases and J lost 1; bases outside the gene matches: 4.

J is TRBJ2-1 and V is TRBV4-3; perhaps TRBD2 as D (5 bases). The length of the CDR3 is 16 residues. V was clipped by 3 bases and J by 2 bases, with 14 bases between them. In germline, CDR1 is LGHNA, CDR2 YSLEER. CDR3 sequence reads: CASSQERLSTYNEQFF. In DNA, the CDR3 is TGCGCCAGCAGCCAGGAGCGGCTCTCGACCTACAATGAGCAGTTCTTC.

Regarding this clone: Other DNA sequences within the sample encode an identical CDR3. The CDR3: CASSLRVGFTDTQYF. The CDR3 coding sequence is TGTGCCAGCAGCCTACGAGTGGGATTCACAGATACGCAGTATTTT. The chain uses TRBV7-9 and TRBJ2-3; D is uncertain. Germline CDR1 SEHNR, CDR2 FQNEAQ (reference sequence). The CDR3 is made up of 15 amino acids. With 5 bases removed from V and 2 bases from J, the gap between germline ends came to 14 bases.